This record looks at one TCR beta chain sequence and its context. This clone showed up just a few times. Its antigen target is currently unknown. Per-nucleotide qualities are absent, and no much larger clonotype sits a single base away. The sample belongs to a study of cytomegalovirus exposure and HLA in healthy donors (dated by TCRdb to between 2016 and 2019). Regarding the research as a whole: An earlier analysis of fewer than 750 of the donors reported 276 Gb of sequence data and 95 million to 140 million unique TCR beta sequences obtained from about 200 million T cells. An early release that covered some 640 HLA-typed donors contained around 300 gigabases of sequencing data and 85 million to 100 million unique TCR sequences. Among the roughly 400 genotyped donors, about 85% belonged to the genetic ancestry cluster associated with self-reported Caucasian donors. The study aimed to test whether signatures of past pathogen exposure could be identified by cataloging public T cell receptors. Using immunosequencing, the study profiled T cell repertoires from fewer than 700 subjects and related those repertoires to cytomegalovirus serostatus. Along with the approximately 600-subject first cohort, a separate validation cohort of over a hundred different subjects was used. To predict cytomegalovirus infection status, the study brought together high-throughput TCR immunosequencing, statistical association of individual TCRs with disease status, and machine learning. A later analysis re-analyzed previously published TCR beta repertoires from 600 to 850 donors and added high-resolution HLA genotyping to study TCR occurrence patterns. The later analysis used no new phenotypic data to find candidate immune exposures, relying instead on TCR beta sequences and their occurrence across donors. To decide whether each TCR beta V gene segment behaved as functional or pseudogenic, an earlier analysis of some 580 of the donors relied on high-throughput TCR beta sequencing. Donor age, sex, ethnicity and CMV serostatus were compiled alongside the repertoire data. Genome-wide SNP genotypes for about 65% of the 666 donors were used in a later genetic analysis, which treated that subset as a discovery cohort. All discovery cohort repertoires had been generated on a single sequencing platform. Both class I and class II loci were covered by HLA typing, at four-digit resolution. The number of typed donors differed by locus: about 620-640 for A, B, C, DRB1 and DQB1; roughly 510 for DQA1; around 580 for DPA1; and about 450 for DPB1. A handful of DR-DQ haplotypes were handled as single units for association and clustering because linkage in the cohort was strong. Among over 350 genotyped donors of the cohort, an average of 235,054 unique TCR beta nucleotide sequences were sequenced per donor, roughly 18% of them non-productive.

Here is what the overall study found, with its caveats: Compared with equally common non-associated chains, HLA-associated TCR beta chains in a later analysis were more clonally expanded and had lower generation probabilities. A further reported finding was that TCR beta sequences accurately predicted the HLA-A and HLA-B alleles for most subjects in the first cohort. In a later analysis, several top co-occurrence clusters were reported to appear linked to parvovirus B19, influenza, CMV and Epstein-Barr virus. Because HLA typing was missing for some donors at each locus, association tests included only the typed subset. According to the authors, the approach could potentially be generalized to other disease states and immunological phenotypes. In an earlier analysis of some 640 of the donors, most TCR beta V segments were observed in productive rearrangements about 87% or about 30% of the time, broadly matching IMGT annotations. The presence/absence analyses assumed that sequencing depth was roughly uniform across donors, and that assumption may not be true. In a later analysis, TCR association rates were found to vary across HLA loci, with the most associated TCRs seen for DRB1 alleles and the fewest for HLA-C alleles. When HLA alleles, especially DR and DQ, strongly co-occurred, attributing TCR associations to individual alleles was difficult. Most TCR sequences were seen in very few donors, while some public TCRs were found in many individuals. According to a later genetic analysis, donors in an Asian-associated ancestry cluster had fewer N-insertions in productive TCRs than the roughly 660-donor mean. A few of the identified cytomegalovirus-associated TCR beta chains were confirmed in vitro to be specific for cytomegalovirus antigens. In this cohort, only TCR beta chains were sequenced, and detectable features were limited by the absence of alpha or paired-chain data. The study listed 150 to 200 TCR beta chains as associated with cytomegalovirus. Most CMV-associated TCR beta chains appeared to be HLA-restricted in a later analysis, and the HLA associations seemed to be driven largely by CMV exposure. At a false discovery rate of 0.05, a later analysis linked under 20,000 TCR beta sequences to specific HLA alleles. For the cohort, immune exposure information was limited to CMV serostatus. A later genetic analysis associated a missense DCLRE1C variant with V-gene and J-gene trimming of TCR beta chains, and an independent cohort replicated the association. A group of highly shared sequence variants was considered likely to be a technical artifact of the sequencing pipeline. Because counts were too low, some 16 rarely observed V segments, including chromosome 9 orphons, were excluded from the earlier analysis of several hundred of the donors. Linkage disequilibrium might explain the correlated functional status among segregating V segments, but an unknown experimental factor could not be ruled out. Because the 87-base-pair reads could not distinguish some IMGT-functional V segments, including TRBV6-2 and TRBV6-3, those segments were excluded. In both the original and validation cohorts, the classifier was reported to diagnose cytomegalovirus status with high specificity and sensitivity.

In the germline V gene, CDR1 corresponds to SGHAT and CDR2 to FQNNGV. From the cysteine up to the phenylalanine, the CDR3 has a length of 14 residues. The CDR3 DNA has 42 bases and is translated from base 1. Relative to germline, V is 5 bases shorter and J is 10 bases shorter, with 18 bases between their ends. Library construction relied on the immunoSEQ multiplex PCR assay. For the multiplex PCR, a mixture combining 60 forward primers for TCR Vbeta segments and 13 reverse primers for TCR Jbeta segments was used. A multiplex PCR assay on genomic DNA amplified the CDR3 region of rearranged TCR beta genes. The amplified TCR beta libraries were sequenced on the Illumina HiSeq System as 87-base-pair reads. Processing in the source paper ran as follows. In a later analysis, around 80 million unique TCR beta chains were counted across the 500 to 700 repertoires, and about 9.9 million of these chains were shared by at least two donors. Raw reads were error-corrected and collapsed into unique sequences by a nearest-neighbor algorithm in which closely related sequences were merged to remove PCR and sequencing errors. V, D and J gene segments were assigned by aligning CDR3 sequences to IMGT reference sequences. For a sequence to be retained, a match of at least six nucleotides was required to both a V gene segment and a J gene segment. Rearrangements were classified as productive when the CDR3 lacked stop codons and remained in frame with V and J, and all other rearrangements were classified as non-productive. Following IMGT convention, CDR3 was defined as the stretch from the second conserved V-encoded cysteine up to the conserved J-encoded phenylalanine. The earlier analysis of approximately 500 of the donors excluded sequences that lacked an unambiguous match to a single V gene segment. An earlier analysis of about 600 of the donors called V segments functional above 56.7% productive rearrangements and segregating when the between-donor standard deviation exceeded 5%. A statistical classification framework was built to diagnose cytomegalovirus status from the catalog of TCR beta chain sequences. A later analysis assigned V and J genes by comparing TCR nucleotide sequences with IMGT/GENE-DB human TR gene sequences. Using the TCRdist pipeline, a later analysis assigned CDR3 sequences along with most-parsimonious VDJ recombination scenarios. In a later analysis, each TCR beta chain was defined by its CDR3 amino acid sequence together with its V-gene family, and reads without a unique V-gene family were excluded. To address suspected cross-contamination and a sequencing artifact, a later analysis removed under 600 highly shared, low-generation-probability nucleotide sequences. For each public chain, a later analysis derived a clonal expansion index from normalized ranks of inferred template counts within each repertoire. A later analysis computed generation probabilities with a VDJ recombination model fitted to out-of-frame rearrangements, and checked the results against IGoR. A later analysis scored TCR-TCR, TCR-HLA and TCR-CMV co-occurrence with hypergeometric tests, applying a repertoire-size bias correction to TCR pairs. In a later analysis, false discovery rates were estimated by permuting HLA or CMV assignments 20 times. A later analysis grouped co-occurring TCRs with DBSCAN, adding TCRdist sequence similarity when clustering within HLA-allele-positive subsets. Repertoires with fewer than 30,000 or more than 120,000 public chains, plus five repertoires with anomalous nucleotide sharing, were excluded from co-occurrence clustering. TCRdb limited this immuneACCESS table to in-frame rearrangements with V and J called. A share of clones is missing; checked studies link under half to unresolved V genes, and the rest is unexplained. V, J and clone size are those of that table, while D and trimming were read from the DNA. This sample is represented by around 150,000 clones; 79% of them were singletons. The top ten clonotypes cover roughly 6.8% of the sample.

The cohort consisted of 650 to 850 healthy bone marrow donors. At the time of sampling, every cohort member was nominally healthy, though immune exposures that went unrecorded were likely present. The donor tested CMV seropositive and was one of the 289 seropositive cohort members. A peripheral blood sample was collected from each donor, and TCR beta sequencing was performed on peripheral blood mononuclear cells. Genomic DNA was extracted from the blood cell samples with the Qiagen DNeasy Blood Extraction Kit. This TCR was sampled from a man aged 35-49 years in good health and CMV-seropositive. The sequenced material came from PBMCs. The rearranged chain carries TRBV11-2 and TRBJ1-5, and possibly TRBD1, on 5 matching bases. The CDR3 corresponds to CASSPTKGRGPQHF. The DNA sequence is as follows: TGTGCCAGCAGCCCCACGAAAGGGAGGGGACCCCAGCATTTT.